A selection of T cell receptor beta chains follows, all from one sample in a study of CD8 T cells in ankylosing spondylitis. TCRdb itself ran the 5' RACE reads through MiXCR, one entry per CDR3 protein. The data hold more than 250,000 distinct CDR3 sequences, with around 10% observed a single time. The sequencing input was blood, either unsorted or a sorted T cell fraction (not recorded which). These receptors were obtained from a female donor with ankylosing spondylitis or in good health (not recorded which). Each CDR3 is given with its conserved first and last residue. The D gene is left open where the match is weak. Some rows have no size entry. The others give once, few or many, or a class for an expanded clone.

>-|TRBJ1-2|TRBV11-2|14|many
CASSLQGSGDGYTF
TGTGCCAGCAGCTTGCAGGGCTCGGGAGACGGCTACACCTTC
>TRBD2|TRBJ2-2|TRBV11-2|14|many
CASSSGLAIGELFF
TGTGCCAGCAGCTCAGGACTAGCGATCGGGGAGCTGTTTTTT
>TRBD1|TRBJ2-1|TRBV5-1|16|few
CASSLAGQGFYNEQFF
TGCGCCAGCAGCTTGGCCGGACAGGGGTTCTACAATGAGCAGTTCTTC
>TRBD2|TRBJ2-7|TRBV20-1|14|many
CSARILAGRYEQYF
TGCAGTGCTAGAATCCTAGCGGGTCGATACGAGCAGTACTTC
>-|TRBJ2-5|TRBV9|15|-
CASSVKAWGQETQYF
TGTGCCAGCAGCGTCAAGGCCTGGGGCCAAGAGACCCAGTACTTC
>-|TRBJ1-5|TRBV18|15|many
CASSPPGEGNQPQHF
TGTGCCAGCTCACCACCGGGCGAGGGCAATCAGCCCCAGCATTTT
>-|TRBJ2-5|TRBV20-1|15|many
CSARDRTTPRETQYF
TGCAGTGCTAGAGATCGAACGACCCCCCGCGAGACCCAGTACTTC
>TRBD1|TRBJ2-5|TRBV12-3/TRBV12-4|15|many
CASSSRQGGSETQYF
TGTGCCAGCAGTTCTAGACAGGGCGGGTCGGAGACCCAGTACTTC
>-|TRBJ2-2|TRBV7-2|15|-
CASSLFGRDTGELFF
TGTGCCAGCAGCTTATTCGGCCGGGACACCGGGGAGCTGTTTTTT
>TRBD1|TRBJ1-6|TRBV27|16|many
CASSLSRTGLNSPLHF
TGTGCCAGCAGTTTATCTCGGACAGGGTTGAATTCACCCCTCCACTTT
>-|TRBJ1-2|TRBV10-3|14|few
CAISEDLLGLGYTF
TGTGCCATCAGTGAGGACCTCCTGGGGCTTGGCTACACCTTC
>TRBD2|TRBJ2-1|TRBV20-1|15|many
CSASPSGRIGNEQFF
TGCAGTGCTTCGCCTAGCGGGAGAATTGGCAATGAGCAGTTCTTC
>TRBD1|TRBJ1-4|TRBV3-1|14|-
CASSQIGQGEKLFF
TGTGCCAGCAGCCAAATCGGACAGGGGGAAAAACTGTTTTTT
>-|TRBJ1-1|TRBV7-6|13|many
CASSPRGQTEAFF
TGTGCCAGCAGCCCCCGAGGTCAAACTGAAGCTTTCTTT
>-|TRBJ2-2|TRBV7-9|16|-
CASSLLGPGNTGELFF
TGTGCCAGCAGCTTGCTAGGGCCCGGAAACACCGGGGAGCTGTTTTTT
>-|TRBJ1-5|TRBV20-1|13|many
CSAYTDSNQPQHF
TGCAGTGCCTATACCGACAGCAATCAGCCCCAGCATTTT
>TRBD1|TRBJ1-1|TRBV6-1|15|many
CASRPSGQGGTEAFF
TGTGCCAGCAGACCCTCCGGACAGGGTGGGACTGAAGCTTTCTTT
>-|TRBJ2-1|TRBV6-2/TRBV6-3|13|many
CASSYVGGNEQFF
TGTGCCAGCAGTTACGTAGGGGGGAATGAGCAGTTCTTC
>-|TRBJ1-1|TRBV20-1|11|-
CYATEGTEAFF
TGTTACGCAACAGAGGGTACTGAAGCTTTCTTT
>TRBD1|TRBJ2-3|TRBV30|12|-
CAADRATDTQYF
TGTGCCGCCGACAGGGCCACAGATACGCAGTATTTT
>-|TRBJ1-1|TRBV12-3/TRBV12-4|14|many
CASSHVVRGRLAFF
TGTGCCAGCAGTCACGTTGTCAGGGGAAGGTTAGCTTTCTTT
>-|TRBJ2-2|TRBV5-1|16|many
CASSSRTGRNTGELFF
TGCGCCAGCAGCTCGAGGACCGGGAGGAACACCGGGGAGCTGTTTTTT
>-|TRBJ2-5|TRBV10-3|14|many
CAISGGAEAETQYF
TGTGCCATCAGTGGCGGAGCGGAGGCAGAGACCCAGTACTTC
>-|TRBJ2-4|TRBV7-8|14|once
CASSTRARLDIQYF
TGTGCCAGCAGCACACGCGCGAGGCTAGACATTCAGTACTTC
>-|TRBJ2-4|TRBV12-3/TRBV12-4|19|-
CASSFALDIISGPKNIQYF
TGTGCCAGCAGTTTCGCGCTGGACATCATCTCAGGCCCCAAAAACATTCAGTACTTC
>TRBD2|TRBJ2-3|TRBV7-9|16|few
CASSLAGLVPRDTQYF
TGTGCCAGCAGCTTAGCGGGACTAGTCCCTCGAGATACGCAGTATTTT
>-|TRBJ2-4|TRBV6-2/TRBV6-3|11|many
CASRAKNIQYF
TGTGCCAGCAGGGCCAAAAACATTCAGTACTTC
>-|TRBJ1-6|TRBV12-3/TRBV12-4|18|many
CASSLGSALKTINSPLHF
TGTGCCAGCAGTTTAGGGTCGGCCCTGAAAACGATCAATTCACCCCTCCACTTT
>TRBD1|TRBJ2-7|TRBV28|15|few
CASRQGGTGSVEQYF
TGTGCCAGCAGGCAAGGAGGGACAGGGTCCGTCGAGCAGTACTTC
>TRBD2|TRBJ2-1|TRBV20-1|14|many
CSARSGAAYNEQFF
TGCAGTGCAAGGAGCGGGGCCGCATACAATGAGCAGTTCTTC
>-|TRBJ1-3|TRBV20-1|13|many
CSAREVSGNTIYF
TGCAGTGCTAGAGAAGTCTCTGGAAACACCATATATTTT
>TRBD2|TRBJ2-1|TRBV5-1|19|many
CASSLEGLAGTIMVDEQFF
TGCGCCAGCAGCTTGGAGGGACTAGCGGGGACCATTATGGTCGATGAGCAGTTCTTC
>-|TRBJ2-1|TRBV5-6|14|few
CASSPARDSDEQFF
TGTGCCAGCAGCCCGGCCCGGGACTCCGATGAGCAGTTCTTC
>-|TRBJ1-2|TRBV5-1|14|many
CASSLSGSNYGYTF
TGCGCCAGCAGCTTAAGTGGATCCAACTATGGCTACACCTTC
>TRBD1|TRBJ2-5|TRBV10-3|15|-
CAIRGQGARQETQYF
TGTGCCATCAGAGGACAGGGGGCGAGGCAAGAGACCCAGTACTTC
>-|TRBJ2-7|TRBV18|14|many
CASSPLVQADEQYF
TGTGCCAGCTCACCACTCGTACAGGCGGACGAGCAGTACTTC